The T cell receptor (beta chain) under discussion was sequenced for a study of blood T cell repertoires in COVID-19. Study background: Researchers got acute and convalescent COVID-19 samples from the United States, Italy and Spain. From T cells, B-cell-depleted T cells, or PBMCs came the material, which was cDNA or gDNA.

Authors' data handling: Reference gene primer amplification gave nucleated cell count estimates. Sequencing used immunoSEQ multiplex PCR; TCRdb keeps in-frame clones, though not all of them. Clone size and the V and J calls come from that table; the DNA yielded D and trimming. This table holds 110,000 to 150,000 clones, roughly 89% found once. The CDR3 is 13 amino acids. The germline V gene encodes CDR1 SGHVS and CDR2 FNYEAQ. V lost 6 bases and J 1 base, leaving 9 bases between the germline ends. The sample comprised peripheral blood. The V call is TRBV7-6, the J call TRBJ1-1; no clear D. This sequence originates from a woman aged 40 to 50 with acute or convalescent COVID-19. CDR3 loop: CASSRDSNTEAFF. The CDR3 DNA is TGTGCCAGCAGTCGCGACTCGAACACTGAAGCTTTCTTT.